The text below deals with one T cell receptor (beta chain). Its matching antigen is unknown. cDNA libraries of TCR beta carried unique molecular identifiers. TCRdb re-called the PCR reads with MiXCR, one entry per CDR3 protein. The table has about 500,000 distinct CDR3 sequences, around 40% seen once; the top ten hold around 10%. Germline CDR1 reads MNHEY; CDR2 reads SVGAGI. The CDR3 runs 14 residues. The V and J ends lost 5 bases and 8 bases respectively, with 17 bases between them. These data come from a study of post-analysis software for immune sequencing data. Study-level findings and limits: Four to six TRBV segments (TRBV5-6, TRBV5-1 and TRBV20-1 among them) occurred more frequently in patients than in controls. F measure grouped same-batch samples tightly together.

The sequence derives from a girl aged 5-17 years with multiple sclerosis. The sequenced material came from blood. This sequence joins TRBV6-5 and TRBJ2-3, with D maybe TRBD1 (6 bases). The CDR3 DNA sequence: TGTGCCAGCAGTCCCCCTTATGTGGGGGCTACGCAGTATTTT. This encodes CASSPPYVGATQYF.